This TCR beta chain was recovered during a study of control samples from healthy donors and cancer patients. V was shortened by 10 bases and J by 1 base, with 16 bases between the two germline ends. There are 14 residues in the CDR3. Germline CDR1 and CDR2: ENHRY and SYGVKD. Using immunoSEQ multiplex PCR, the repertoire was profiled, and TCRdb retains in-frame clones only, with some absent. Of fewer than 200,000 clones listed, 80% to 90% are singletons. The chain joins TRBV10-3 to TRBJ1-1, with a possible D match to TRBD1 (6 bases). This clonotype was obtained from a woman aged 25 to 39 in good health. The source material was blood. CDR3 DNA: TGTGCCACCGCTAACGGACAGACGAACACTGAAGCTTTCTTT. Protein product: CATANGQTNTEAFF.